This T cell receptor beta chain was identified in a study of T cells after yellow fever vaccination. Study-level results: A limited proportion of clonotypes was detected within both the CD4 and CD8 compartments. The booster response re-showed most primary clones: 96% CD4, about 89% CD8. On re-exposure, the response was weaker but peaked faster, at day 5 versus 15.

The ends were cut back, 1 base at V and 1 base at J, with 14 bases in the middle. Per the germline V gene, CDR1 is DFQATT and CDR2 is SNEGSKA (reference sequence). The length of the CDR3 is 16 residues. TCRdb passed the 5' RACE reads through MiXCR, listing each CDR3 protein once. The sample holds 310,000 or so distinct CDR3 sequences, approximately 3.9% seen once. This clonotype was seen only a few times. Its antigen is unidentified. The rearrangement links TRBV20-1 to TRBJ1-5; D is uncertain. The clonotype was recovered from a man aged 18-30 years who received the YFV17D yellow fever vaccine. The starting material was PBMCs, obtained on the day of the yellow fever booster vaccination. CDR3 protein: CSARAREGLSNQPQHF. CDR3 in DNA: TGCAGTGCTAGAGCCCGAGAAGGGTTGAGCAATCAGCCCCAGCATTTT.